This is a list of T cell receptor beta chains from one sample in a study of Ad26.COV2.S vaccination and SARS-CoV-2 variants. This table comes from immunoSEQ multiplex PCR, and its TCRdb copy is limited to in-frame clones, with some not included. The sample has roughly 350,000 clones; around 89% are singletons. This specimen was peripheral blood, taken in a trial of Ad26.COV2.S vaccine versus placebo. These TCRs come from a person aged 18-60 years who received the Ad26.COV2.S COVID-19 vaccine or a placebo. Each CDR3 is given with its conserved first and last residue. A D gene is named only where the DNA matches it firmly.

j_call: TRBJ2-5; d_call: .; v_call: TRBV7-8; cdr3_aa: CASSFSRRGPQETQYF; cdr3_nt: TGTGCCAGCAGCTTCAGTAGGAGGGGACCCCAAGAGACCCAGTACTTC
j_call: TRBJ1-2; d_call: .; v_call: TRBV6-5; cdr3_aa: CASSYSNGVYGYTF; cdr3_nt: TGTGCCAGCAGTTACTCAAACGGGGTCTATGGCTACACCTTC
j_call: TRBJ2-5; d_call: TRBD2; v_call: TRBV3-1/TRBV3-2; cdr3_aa: CASSRSSGSWETQYF; cdr3_nt: TGTGCCAGCAGCCGGAGTAGCGGGAGCTGGGAGACCCAGTACTTC
j_call: TRBJ1-1; d_call: .; v_call: TRBV11-3; cdr3_aa: CASSPGPNTEAFF; cdr3_nt: TGTGCCAGCAGCCCGGGACCGAACACTGAAGCTTTCTTT
j_call: TRBJ2-7; d_call: .; v_call: TRBV28; cdr3_aa: CASTPGTGYEQYF; cdr3_nt: TGTGCCAGCACGCCAGGCACGGGCTACGAGCAGTACTTC
j_call: TRBJ2-1; d_call: TRBD2; v_call: TRBV7-8; cdr3_aa: CASSFSGLAGAYNEQFF; cdr3_nt: TGTGCCAGCAGCTTTTCGGGCCTAGCGGGAGCCTACAATGAGCAGTTCTTC
j_call: TRBJ2-7; d_call: .; v_call: TRBV13; cdr3_aa: CASSLKGGPSYEQYF; cdr3_nt: TGTGCCAGCAGCTTAAAAGGGGGGCCTTCCTACGAGCAGTACTTC
j_call: TRBJ1-1; d_call: .; v_call: TRBV5-1; cdr3_aa: CASSLEPGNTEAFF; cdr3_nt: TGCGCCAGCAGCTTGGAGCCGGGGAACACTGAAGCTTTCTTT
j_call: TRBJ2-7; d_call: TRBD1; v_call: TRBV11-2; cdr3_aa: CASSLGQGAYEQYF; cdr3_nt: TGTGCCAGCAGCTTAGGACAGGGGGCCTACGAGCAGTACTTC
j_call: TRBJ2-7; d_call: .; v_call: TRBV6-5; cdr3_aa: CASREGSRYEQYF; cdr3_nt: TGTGCCAGCAGGGAGGGTAGCCGCTACGAGCAGTACTTC
j_call: TRBJ1-6; d_call: .; v_call: TRBV27; cdr3_aa: CASSFVSRSSSYNSPLHF; cdr3_nt: TGTGCCAGCAGTTTTGTCAGTCGGTCGAGCTCCTATAATTCACCCCTCCACTTT
j_call: TRBJ1-3; d_call: .; v_call: TRBV6-5; cdr3_aa: CASAPPGARGNTIYF; cdr3_nt: TGTGCCAGCGCTCCTCCGGGGGCTCGTGGAAACACCATATATTTT
j_call: TRBJ2-5; d_call: .; v_call: TRBV6-5; cdr3_aa: CASSYSRARETQYF; cdr3_nt: TGTGCCAGCAGTTACTCTAGGGCCCGGGAGACCCAGTACTTC
j_call: TRBJ2-3; d_call: .; v_call: TRBV28; cdr3_aa: CANPLLIIGTDTQYF; cdr3_nt: TGTGCCAACCCCCTTCTGATCATTGGTACAGATACGCAGTATTTT
j_call: TRBJ2-2; d_call: TRBD1; v_call: TRBV5-5; cdr3_aa: CASSLGTANTGELFF; cdr3_nt: TGTGCCAGCAGCCTCGGGACAGCCAACACCGGGGAGCTGTTTTTT